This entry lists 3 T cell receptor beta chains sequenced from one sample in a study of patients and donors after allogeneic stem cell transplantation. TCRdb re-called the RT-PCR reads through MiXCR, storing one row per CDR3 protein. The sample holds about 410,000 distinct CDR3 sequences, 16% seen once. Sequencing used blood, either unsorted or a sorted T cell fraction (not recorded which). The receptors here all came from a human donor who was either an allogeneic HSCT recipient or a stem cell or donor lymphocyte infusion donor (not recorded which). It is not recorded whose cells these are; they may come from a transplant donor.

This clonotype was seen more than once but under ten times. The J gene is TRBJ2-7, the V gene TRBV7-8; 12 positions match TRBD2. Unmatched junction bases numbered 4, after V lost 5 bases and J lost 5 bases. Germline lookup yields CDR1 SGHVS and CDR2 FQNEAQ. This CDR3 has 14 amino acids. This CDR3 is CASSRLAGAHEQYF. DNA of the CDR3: TGTGCCAGCAGCAGACTAGCGGGAGCCCACGAGCAGTACTTC.

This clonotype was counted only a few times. The CDR3 sequence is CASSPLGGSTEAFF. The DNA of the CDR3 is TGCGCCAGCAGCCCCCTGGGGGGTAGCACTGAAGCTTTCTTT. The V call is TRBV4-1, the J call TRBJ1-1; a weak D match, TRBD1 (5 bases). The CDR3 runs 14 residues. CDR1 MGHRA and CDR2 YSYEKL come from the germline V gene. Between the trimmed V and J ends, which lost 4 bases and 4 bases, there was a span of 13 bases.

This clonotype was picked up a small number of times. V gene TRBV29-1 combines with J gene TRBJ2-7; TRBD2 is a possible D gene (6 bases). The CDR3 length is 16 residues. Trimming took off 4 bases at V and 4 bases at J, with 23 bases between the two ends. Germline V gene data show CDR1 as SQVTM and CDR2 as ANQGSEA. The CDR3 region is CSVGEVYGTELYEQYF. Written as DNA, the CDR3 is TGCAGCGTTGGGGAGGTGTACGGGACTGAATTATACGAGCAGTACTTC.